The present entry profiles one T cell receptor beta chain with its context. This entry belongs to a study of CD8+CD57+ T cells in acquired aplastic anemia. Before being chosen for sequencing, patients had shown CD8+CD57+ cell expansion by flow cytometry. This CDR3 is built from 14 residues. The V gene's germline CDR1 is MGHDK and CDR2 SYGVNS. V gave up 2 bases and J gave up 6 bases; unmatched junction bases: 4. Using genomic DNA as the template, TCR beta VDJ and CDR3 profiling was carried out. TCRdb fed the reads into MiXCR, producing one record per CDR3 protein. The data contain 190,000 or so distinct CDR3 sequences, roughly half of them seen just once; the ten biggest clones take up around 2%.

This TCR came from a human donor with aplastic anemia. The J gene is TRBJ2-3, the V gene TRBV25-1; 8 positions agree with TRBD2. Sequenced input: sorted CD4+, CD8+, or CD8+CD57+ T cells (not recorded which) from PBMCs. Here the CDR3 reads CASSETGGPDTQYF. For the CDR3, the DNA is TGTGCCAGCAGTGAAACGGGAGGGCCGGATACGCAGTATTTT.